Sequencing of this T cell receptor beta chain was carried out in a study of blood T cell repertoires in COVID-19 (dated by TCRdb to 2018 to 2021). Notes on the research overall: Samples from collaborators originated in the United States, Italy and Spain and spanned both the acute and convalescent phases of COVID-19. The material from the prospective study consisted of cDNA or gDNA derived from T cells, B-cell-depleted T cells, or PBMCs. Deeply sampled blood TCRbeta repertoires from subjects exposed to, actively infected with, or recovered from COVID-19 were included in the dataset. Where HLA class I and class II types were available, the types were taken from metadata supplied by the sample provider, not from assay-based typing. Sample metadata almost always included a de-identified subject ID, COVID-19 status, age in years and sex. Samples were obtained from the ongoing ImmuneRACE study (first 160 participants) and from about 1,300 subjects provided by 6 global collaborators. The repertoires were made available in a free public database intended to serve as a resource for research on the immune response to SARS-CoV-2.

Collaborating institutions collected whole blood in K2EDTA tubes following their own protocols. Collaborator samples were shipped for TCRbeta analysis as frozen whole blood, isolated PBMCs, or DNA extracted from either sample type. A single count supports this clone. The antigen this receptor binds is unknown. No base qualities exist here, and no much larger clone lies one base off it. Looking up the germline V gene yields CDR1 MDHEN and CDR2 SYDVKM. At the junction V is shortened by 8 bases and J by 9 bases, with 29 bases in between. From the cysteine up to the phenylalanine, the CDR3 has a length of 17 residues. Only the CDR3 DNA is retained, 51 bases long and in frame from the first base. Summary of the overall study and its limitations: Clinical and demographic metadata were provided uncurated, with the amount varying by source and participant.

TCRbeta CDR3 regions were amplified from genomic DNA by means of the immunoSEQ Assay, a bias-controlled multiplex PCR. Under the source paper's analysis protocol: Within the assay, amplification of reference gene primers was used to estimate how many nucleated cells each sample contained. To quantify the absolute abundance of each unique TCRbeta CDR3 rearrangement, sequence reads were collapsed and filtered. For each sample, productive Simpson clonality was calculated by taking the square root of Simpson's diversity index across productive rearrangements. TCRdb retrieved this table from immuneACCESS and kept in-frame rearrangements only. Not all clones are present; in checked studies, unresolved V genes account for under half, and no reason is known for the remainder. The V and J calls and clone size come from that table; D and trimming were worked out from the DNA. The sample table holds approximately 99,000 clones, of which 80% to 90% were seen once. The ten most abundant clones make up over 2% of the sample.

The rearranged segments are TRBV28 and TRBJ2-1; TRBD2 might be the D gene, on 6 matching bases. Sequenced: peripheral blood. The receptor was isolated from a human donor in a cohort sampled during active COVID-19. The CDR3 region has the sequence CASSRSYRDSSEGEQFF. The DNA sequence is TGTGCCAGCTCGAGATCTTACCGGGACTCGTCCGAGGGTGAGCAGTTCTTC.